The 30 T cell receptor beta chains listed next were all sequenced from one sample in a study of CD8+CD57+ T cells in acquired aplastic anemia. Sequencing was done on patients that had shown CD8+CD57+ cell expansion by flow cytometry. The template for TCR beta VDJ and CDR3 sequence profiling was genomic DNA. MiXCR was run by TCRdb on the reads, yielding one entry per CDR3 protein. The table lists around 250,000 distinct CDR3 sequences, roughly 82% of them singletons, with 35% to 50% in the top ten. The sample comprised sorted CD4+, CD8+, or CD8+CD57+ T cells (not recorded which) from PBMCs. The receptors were gathered from a human donor with aplastic anemia.

Details on this clonotype: At one end the junction does not follow the germline gene, possibly because of a read error. The V and J genes are TRBV25-1 and TRBJ2-7; D is uncertain. The CDR3 contains 13 residues. CDR1 and CDR2 (germline): MGHDK, SYGVNS. CDR3 bases: TGCGCCAGCAGCCAAGTCCCCTCCTACGAGCAGTACTTC. Protein product: CASSQVPSYEQYF.

Comments on this clonotype: Likely a read error: the CDR3 ends without its conserved phenylalanine or tryptophan. It is unclear where the CDR3 begins or ends on the DNA, so no DNA is shown, and the CDR3 is as TCRdb lists it. The chain joins TRBV9 to TRBJ2-1; TRBD1, the table's D call, lacks a check against the DNA. Per germline, CDR1 SGDLS and CDR2 YYNGEE. The CDR3 is 12 residues long, counting both termini. The CDR3 loop reads CASSPWSSEANV.

The chain uses TRBV7-8 and TRBJ2-7, with D possibly being TRBD2 (6 bases). Per germline, CDR1 SGHVS and CDR2 FQNEAQ. The CDR3 consists of 14 residues. V lost 6 bases and J lost 7, with 19 bases in between. CDR3 residues: CASSLRGSYNEQYV. The DNA of the CDR3 is TGTGCCAGCAGTTTGCGGGGTTCCTACAATGAGCAGTACGTC.

This clonotype was seen more than once but under ten times. J is TRBJ2-7 and V is TRBV18; 11 bases map to TRBD2. Germline trimming cut 5 bases from V and 7 bases from J; bases unmatched to any gene: 10. The CDR3 runs 15 residues. CDR1 and CDR2 from the germline V gene are KGHSH and LQKENI. The CDR3 sequence is CASSYSGGDFREQYF. CDR3 in DNA: TGTGCCAGCTCATATAGCGGGGGGGATTTTCGGGAGCAGTACTTC.

CDR3 bases: TGTGCCAGCAGCGGGGGGGACCGACAGGGTGGAAAAACCCTCCACTTT. This translates into CASSGGDRQGGKTLHF. The chain combines TRBV9 with TRBJ1-6; 7 positions match TRBD1. The CDR3 is 16 amino acids. Germline lookup yields CDR1 SGDLS and CDR2 YYNGEE. The V and J ends lost 3 bases and 14 bases, in that order; junction bases with no gene match: 17.

The chain is built from TRBV9 and TRBJ1-1; D might be TRBD1 (5 bases). V lost 3 bases and J lost 0, with 18 bases in between. The CDR3 loop spans 17 amino acids. Per germline, CDR1 SGDLS and CDR2 YYNGEE. CDR3 region: CASSGGTPVVLNTEAFF. CDR3 nucleotide sequence: TGTGCCAGCAGCGGAGGGACTCCCGTCGTCTTGAACACTGAAGCTTTCTTT.

Comments on this clonotype: The junction does not match germline at one end; this may be a read error. The chain links TRBV7-9 to TRBJ1-2; 10 bases are shared with TRBD1. Germline V gene lookup returns CDR1 SEHNR and CDR2 FQNEAQ (reference sequence). The CDR3 is 16 amino acids. This chain's CDR3 is CASSLEQGQGNYCYTF. In nucleotides, the CDR3 is TGTGCCAGCAGCTTAGAACAGGGACAGGGGAACTATTGCTACACCTTC.

The chain recombines TRBV5-6 with TRBJ2-1, with 10 bases fitting TRBD2. Trimming cost V 4 bases and J 7 bases; bases outside gene matches: 11. The length of the CDR3 is 16 residues. The germline V gene encodes CDR1 SGHDT and CDR2 YYEEEE. CDR3: CASSHVELAGKNEQFF. CDR3 coding DNA: TGTGCCAGCAGCCACGTTGAACTAGCGGGAAAAAATGAGCAGTTCTTC.

Concerning this clonotype: The CDR3 does not end in the conserved phenylalanine or tryptophan, so this is likely a read error. Because the CDR3's place on the DNA is in doubt, the DNA is left out and the CDR3 is given as listed by TCRdb. The gene calls are TRBV7-8 and TRBJ2-3. CDR1 is SGHVS, CDR2 FQNEAQ, per germline. Inclusive of both ends, the CDR3 amounts to 13 amino acids. CDR3 sequence: CASSLGGTAKKQY.

This clonotype was detected a few times. The rearrangement joins TRBV7-9 to TRBJ2-5; 8 bases are shared with TRBD2. The length of the CDR3 is 16 residues. The germline V gene encodes CDR1 SEHNR and CDR2 FQNEAQ (reference sequence). The V segment lost 5 bases and the J segment 0 bases; nucleotides outside the gene matches: 8. Written as DNA, the CDR3 is TGTGCCAGCAGCCCCCGTGGTAGCGGGAACCAAGAGACCCAGTACTTC. Translated, it gives CASSPRGSGNQETQYF.

This clonotype came up once. This sequence joins TRBV7-9 and TRBJ2-3; 8 positions agree with TRBD1. With 10 bases clipped from V and 6 bases from J, the junction kept 15 bases outside the gene matches. There are 15 residues in the CDR3. Germline V gives CDR1 SEHNR, CDR2 FQNEAQ (reference sequence). The CDR3: CAIPGGGGNTDTQYF. CDR3 nucleotides: TGTGCCATCCCAGGGGGCGGTGGAAACACGGATACGCAGTATTTT.

Points on this clonotype: Germline is not matched at one junction end, which may reflect a read error. The genes are TRBV7-9 and TRBJ2-7; D unclear. The CDR3 is 14 residues long. CDR1 SEHNR and CDR2 FQNEAQ come from the germline V gene (reference sequence). The CDR3 spells CASSLGESQYVRHF. The CDR3 DNA reads as TGTGCCAGCAGCCTGGGTGAGAGCCAGTACGTCCGGCACTTC.

For this clonotype: At one boundary the junction diverges from the germline segment, which might be a read error. J is TRBJ1-2 and V is TRBV7-8; D is undetermined. The CDR3 runs 13 residues. From germline, CDR1 is SGHVS and CDR2 FQNEAQ. The CDR3 region is CASSLARGPDTNF. In DNA form, the CDR3 reads TGTGCCAGCAGCTTAGCCCGTGGTCCCGATACGAACTTC.

A note on this clonotype: Since no conserved phenylalanine or tryptophan closes the CDR3, a read error is the likely cause. No DNA is shown, since the ends of the CDR3 on it are uncertain; the CDR3 is the one TCRdb lists. The gene calls are TRBV7-6 and TRBJ2-3. Per germline, CDR1 SGHVS and CDR2 FNYEAQ. The CDR3 numbers 13 amino acids, ends counted. Here the CDR3 reads CASSLAGSVNTEA.

This rearrangement joins TRBV20-1 to TRBJ1-1; D gene unclear. The CDR3 extends over 15 amino acids. Trimming removed 3 bases at V and 2 bases at J, with 16 bases between. Germline V gives CDR1 DFQATT, CDR2 SNEGSKA (reference sequence). The CDR3 sequence: CSASSWQGNNTEAFF. CDR3 coding DNA: TGCAGTGCTAGTAGTTGGCAAGGCAATAACACTGAAGCTTTCTTT.

Turning to this clonotype: Compared with germline, one end of the junction differs, possibly owing to a read error. The V call is TRBV7-8, the J call TRBJ1-5, with a tentative D call TRBD1 (5 bases). Germline CDR1 is SGHVS and CDR2 is FQNEAQ. The CDR3 is 14 amino acids. The CDR3 region is CASSAGWRDGTEAF. In nucleotides, the CDR3 is TGTGCCAGCAGCGCGGGGTGGAGGGATGGGACTGAAGCTTTT.

This clonotype has a single count. The chain joins TRBV7-8 to TRBJ2-1; D is ambiguous. The last part of the DNA fits TRBJ2-7 better; the J call may be wrong. CDR1 SGHVS and CDR2 FQNEAQ come from the germline V gene. This CDR3 is 14 amino acids long. The CDR3 sequence: CASSFSGSTDTQYF. In DNA, the CDR3 is TGTGCCAGCAGCTTCTCGGGTAGTACCGATACGCAGTACTTC.

This clonotype was detected once. One junction end does not reproduce the germline sequence, and a read error may be involved. The chain carries TRBV19 and TRBJ1-1; D gene uncertain. CDR3 length: 15 residues. From germline, CDR1 is LNHDA and CDR2 SQIVND (reference sequence). CDR3 coding DNA: TGTGCCAGCAGCTTAGCTAGCGCAGCGAACACTGAAGCTTTCTTC. This gives the protein CASSLASAANTEAFF.

The chain couples TRBV7-3 to TRBJ1-1, with TRBD1 matching 7 bases. The CDR3 totals 15 residues. J lost 11 bases, V lost 5 bases, and 17 bases had no gene match. Germline-derived CDR1 and CDR2 are SGHTA and FQGTGA. This CDR3 is CASSEDLTGTNDAFF. CDR3 nucleotides: TGTGCCAGCAGCGAAGATCTGACAGGGACCAATGATGCTTTCTTT. Full variable domain (rest looked up from reference TRBV7-3 and TRBJ1-1): GAGVSQTPSNKVTEKGKYVELRCDPISGHTALYWYRQSLGQGPEFLIYFQGTGAADDSGLPNDRFFAVRPEGSVSTLKIQRTERGDSAVYLCASSEDLTGTNDAFFGQGTRLTVV.

J is TRBJ2-1 and V is TRBV5-6, with TRBD1 as a possible D gene (6 bases). CDR1 and CDR2 from the germline V gene are SGHDT and YYEEEE. V lost 0 bases to trimming and J lost 4 bases, with 11 bases between them. The CDR3 is 15 amino acids. The CDR3 loop is CASSLGQGRYNEQFF. In DNA form, the CDR3 reads TGTGCCAGCAGCTTGGGGCAGGGGCGATACAATGAGCAGTTCTTC. The full variable domain, with the rest looked up from reference TRBV5-6 and TRBJ2-1, is DAGVTQSPTHLIKTRGQQVTLRCSPKSGHDTVSWYQQALGQGPQFIFQYYEEEERQRGNFPDRFSGHQFPNYSSELNVNALLLGDSALYLCASSLGQGRYNEQFFGPGTRLTVL.

The V gene is TRBV20-1, the J gene TRBJ2-1; D possibly uses TRBD1 or TRBD2 (5 bases each). The V and J ends lost 6 bases and 5 bases respectively, with 20 bases between them. CDR3 length: 15 amino acids. From germline, CDR1 is DFQATT and CDR2 SNEGSKA (reference sequence). CDR3 residues: CSASTWGRKNNEQFF. For the CDR3, the DNA is TGCAGTGCCAGTACATGGGGACGCAAGAACAATGAGCAGTTCTTC.

In nucleotides, the CDR3 is TGTGCCACCAGTGATCTTGGAGGGGATGGCTACACCTTC. Protein: CATSDLGGDGYTF. The chain is built from TRBV24-1 and TRBJ1-2, with TRBD1 as a possible D gene (5 bases). CDR3 size: 13 residues. The germline V gene encodes CDR1 KGHDR and CDR2 SFDVKD. The V end was cut by 3 bases, the J end by 6 bases, with 10 bases between.

The chain has TRBV12-3 or TRBV12-4 and TRBJ1-1; D is perhaps TRBD1 (5 bases). The CDR3 is made up of 14 amino acids. Trimming shortened V by 5 bases and J by 7 bases, and 17 bases separated the two germline ends. The CDR3 DNA follows: TGTGCCAGCAGTCCCCCCGGCACAGGCGTTGAAGCTTTCTTT. Amino acids: CASSPPGTGVEAFF.

With regard to this clonotype: No conserved phenylalanine or tryptophan ends this CDR3, so it is likely a read error. No DNA is shown, since the ends of the CDR3 on it are uncertain; the CDR3 is the one TCRdb lists. The chain is built from TRBV7-9 and TRBJ2-3; TRBD1, the D gene given by the table, was not confirmed from the DNA. Germline CDR1 and CDR2: SEHNR and FQNEAQ (reference sequence). The CDR3 contains 13 residues when both ends are counted. This CDR3 reads CASSYGGGYYEQY.

This chain uses TRBV5-6 with TRBJ2-6; no firm D call. Germline CDR1 and CDR2: SGHDT and YYEEEE. The CDR3 loop spans 16 amino acids. Trimming cost V 0 bases and J 5 bases, with 12 bases left between them. CDR3: CASSLGGGGWANVLTF. For the CDR3, the DNA is TGTGCCAGCAGCTTGGGGGGTGGCGGCTGGGCCAACGTCCTGACTTTC.

To note about this clonotype: Here the CDR3 omits its conserved ending phenylalanine or tryptophan, so a read error is the likely source. No DNA is shown, since the ends of the CDR3 on it are uncertain; the CDR3 is the one TCRdb lists. The chain recombines TRBV9 with TRBJ1-6; TRBD1 is the table's D call and was not checked against the DNA. Both ends counted, the CDR3 spans 13 residues. Germline CDR1 reads SGDLS; CDR2 reads YYNGEE. The CDR3 sequence is CASSRDTSDYIEL.

Points on this clonotype: One end of the junction is discordant with germline, which a read error may explain. V usage is TRBV19 and J usage is TRBJ2-3; D perhaps matches TRBD2 (7 bases). Germline V gene lookup returns CDR1 LNHDA and CDR2 SQIVND (reference sequence). The length of the CDR3 is 14 residues. CDR3: CASSIGGGPDKQYF. In nucleotides, the CDR3 is TGTGCCAGCAGTATAGGGGGGGGTCCCGATAAGCAGTATTTC.

The genes are TRBV7-2 and TRBJ1-1, with TRBD1 identical over 7 bases. The germline V gene has CDR1 SGHTA and CDR2 FQGNSA. The CDR3 is 15 residues long. V trimming: 8 bases; J trimming: 14 bases; junction bases outside the gene matches: 23. The CDR3 coding sequence is TGTGCCAGCGTAGCGGGGGAGGGGGCGAACGACCTAGCATTCTTT. Amino acid sequence: CASVAGEGANDLAFF.

The rearrangement links TRBV15 to TRBJ2-7; TRBD2 might be the D (5 bases). CDR1 LNHNV and CDR2 YYDKDF come from the germline V gene (reference sequence). The CDR3 consists of 18 residues. This CDR3 reads CASSSGPEGTALSYEQYV. The CDR3 coding sequence is TGTGCCAGCAGCAGTGGCCCCGAGGGAACAGCCCTTTCCTACGAGCAGTACGTC.

This clonotype was observed a single time. This chain joins TRBV20-1 and TRBJ2-1; a possible D gene is TRBD1 (5 bases). Per the germline V gene, CDR1 is DFQATT and CDR2 is SNEGSKA (reference sequence). The CDR3 is 15 residues long. In DNA, the CDR3 is TGCAGCGCCCAGGGCCCCGACAATGAGCACAATGAGCAGTTCTTC. Translated: CSAQGPDNEHNEQFF.